What follows are 25 T cell receptor beta chains derived from one specimen sequenced in a study of CD8+ T cells in alopecia areata (dated by TCRdb to 2016 to 2019). The sample's treatment or condition label is to be understood as: oral pan-JAK inhibitor, 5-10 mg twice daily. The library was built by means of the immunoSEQ multiplex PCR assay. To provide template for TCR sequencing, every sample had RNA extracted and reverse transcribed into cDNA. This is the immuneACCESS table as TCRdb keeps it, with only in-frame sequences that have V and J called. A part of the clones is gone; compared with another copy, unresolved V genes explain less than half, and the rest is unexplained. The sample has 200,000 to 250,000 clones on record, more than 55% of them singletons. 1.2% of the sample is held by the ten biggest clonotypes. Specimen: CD4+ T cells sorted from blood, collected at approximately week 44, from a patient treated with tofacitinib. The source is a human donor with alopecia areata.

Only one count was recorded for this clone. The gene calls are TRBV2 and TRBJ1-6, with TRBD1 as a possible D gene (6 bases). The CDR3 is 13 residues long. Trimming took 10 bases from V and 9 from J, leaving 16 bases between them. Germline V lookup: CDR1 SNHLY, CDR2 FYNNEI. CDR3 DNA: TGTGCCACCCGCGAGGGAGGGGGTTCACCCCTCCACTTT. Translation: CATREGGGSPLHF.

This clone was counted only a few times. The rearrangement joins TRBV7-2 to TRBJ2-1; no firm D call. V lost 5 bases, J lost 12 bases, and 17 bases lay in between. This CDR3 is 13 amino acids long. The germline V gene has CDR1 SGHTA and CDR2 FQGNSA. The CDR3 sequence is CASSPPPQNGQFF. As DNA, the CDR3 is TGTGCCAGCAGCCCACCCCCCCAGAACGGGCAGTTCTTC.

The rearrangement links TRBV29-1 to TRBJ2-7; a weak D match, TRBD2 (5 bases). CDR3 size: 13 residues. The germline CDR1 and CDR2 sequences are SQVTM and ANQGSEA. V gave up 6 bases and J gave up 6 bases, with 18 bases separating them. CDR3 DNA: TGCAGCGTAGCCGGGATGAGTCGATTCGAGCAGTACTTC. Its protein is CSVAGMSRFEQYF.

The gene calls are TRBV29-1 and TRBJ1-2; 8 bases fit TRBD1. With V trimmed by 3 bases and J by 3 bases, 6 bases remained unmatched. The CDR3 extends over 14 amino acids. Per germline, CDR1 SQVTM and CDR2 ANQGSEA. The CDR3 region is CSVDQGAVDYGYTF. CDR3 bases: TGCAGCGTTGACCAGGGGGCGGTGGACTATGGCTACACCTTC.

The chain has TRBV5-1 and TRBJ2-6; no firm D call. CDR3 size: 14 residues. Germline CDR1 reads SGHRS; CDR2 reads YFSETQ. V lost 4 bases and J 4 bases, leaving 9 bases between the germline ends. CDR3 nucleotide sequence: TGCGCCAGCAGCCCAGTGAGCGGGGCCAACGTCCTGACTTTC. It specifies CASSPVSGANVLTF.

V is TRBV5-6 and J is TRBJ2-7, with 8 positions matching TRBD1. This CDR3 has 15 residues. The V gene's germline CDR1 is SGHDT and CDR2 YYEEEE. V lost 5 bases to trimming and J lost 5 bases; unmatched junction nucleotides: 12. In DNA form, the CDR3 reads TGTGCCAGCAGATTCCTCCGGACAGGGTGGGACGAGCAGTACTTC. This encodes CASRFLRTGWDEQYF.

As for this clone: The same CDR3 can be traced to other DNA sequences in this sample. The chain uses TRBV29-1 and TRBJ1-1; 7 bases match TRBD1. V gave up 4 bases and J gave up 0 bases; unmatched junction bases: 2. The CDR3 is 13 amino acids. The V gene's germline CDR1 is SQVTM and CDR2 ANQGSEA. The CDR3 DNA follows: TGCAGCGTTGGACAGGGTTTGAACACTGAAGCTTTCTTT. Translation gives CSVGQGLNTEAFF. Supplemented by reference TRBV29-1 and TRBJ1-1, the full variable domain reads SAVISQKPSRDICQRGTSLTIQCQVDSQVTMMFWYRQQPGQSLTLIATANQGSEATYESGFVIDKFPISRPNLTFSTLTVSNMSPEDSSIYLCSVGQGLNTEAFFGQGTRLTVV.

This clone was recorded a few times. V gene TRBV11-2 combines with J gene TRBJ1-5; D unresolved. V was clipped by 1 base and J by 4 bases, with 5 bases between them. The V gene's germline CDR1 is SGHAT and CDR2 FQNNGV. This CDR3 contains 13 residues. The CDR3 here is CASSLGRNQPQHF. CDR3 DNA: TGTGCCAGCAGCTTAGGCAGAAATCAGCCCCAGCATTTT.

The chain uses TRBV10-3 and TRBJ2-2, with D unresolved. The CDR3 consists of 13 residues. The germline V and J ends were trimmed by 3 bases and 5 bases, with 7 bases remaining between them. Germline V gene sequence: CDR1 ENHRY, CDR2 SYGVKD. For the CDR3, the DNA is TGTGCCATCAGTGATCCGTCAACCGGGGAGCTGTTTTTT. It codes for CAISDPSTGELFF.

The chain is built from TRBV30 and TRBJ1-2; no definite D call. Trimming took 3 bases from V and 2 from J, leaving 13 bases between them. The CDR3 sequence is 14 residues long. Germline V gene sequence: CDR1 GTSNPN, CDR2 SVGIG (reference sequence). The CDR3 here is CAWSSTRKNYGYTF. CDR3 nucleotide sequence: TGTGCCTGGAGCTCAACCAGGAAGAACTATGGCTACACCTTC.

This clone came up a few times. The chain employs TRBV30 and TRBJ1-2; D call uncertain. Trimming took 3 bases from V and 2 from J, leaving 10 bases between them. CDR3 length: 13 residues. Germline assignment: CDR1 GTSNPN and CDR2 SVGIG (reference sequence). CDR3 nucleotide sequence: TGTGCCTGGAGAACGGGTGGCAACTATGGCTACACCTTC. Translating it yields CAWRTGGNYGYTF. Full variable domain (missing parts from reference TRBV30 and TRBJ1-2): SQTIHQWPATLVQPVGSPLSLECTVEGTSNPNLYWYRQAAGRGLQLLFYSVGIGQISSEVPQNLSASRPQDRQFILSSKKLLLSDSGFYLCAWRTGGNYGYTFGSGTRLTVV.

The V call is TRBV4-3, the J call TRBJ1-2; D uncertain. Germline CDR1 LGHNA, CDR2 YSLEER. This CDR3 is built from 15 residues. V shed 1 base and J shed 7 bases, with 16 bases lying between them. The CDR3 nucleotides read TGCGCCAGCAGCCAAGCGCTAGACGACTTTGGTGGCTACACCTTC. Translated, it gives CASSQALDDFGGYTF.

The chain recombines TRBV7-7 with TRBJ2-3, with 11 bases lining up with TRBD2. V was pared by 1 base and J by 6 bases, with 6 bases of the junction left unmatched. Germline values: CDR1 SSHAT, CDR2 FNYEAQ (reference sequence). The CDR3 is 16 residues long. The CDR3 region is CASSLGTSGGGDTQYF. In DNA, the CDR3 is TGTGCCAGCAGCTTAGGAACTAGCGGGGGCGGGGATACGCAGTATTTT. The whole variable domain, filled in from reference TRBV7-7 and TRBJ2-3, reads GAGVSQSPRYKVTKRGQDVTLRCDPISSHATLYWYQQALGQGPEFLTYFNYEAQPDKSGLPSDRFSAERPEGSISTLTIQRTEQRDSAMYRCASSLGTSGGGDTQYFGPGTRLTVL.

This chain connects TRBV7-3 to TRBJ2-2; no reliable D call. Trimming stripped 6 bases from V and 0 bases from J, with 11 bases between. This CDR3 region has 15 residues. CDR1 and CDR2 from the germline V gene are SGHTA and FQGTGA. The CDR3, as DNA: TGTGCCAGCAGTCGTACCTTAGCGAACACCGGGGAGCTGTTTTTT. Protein: CASSRTLANTGELFF.

This clone was detected only a few times. The J gene is TRBJ1-6, the V gene TRBV5-6; D is unclear. Per the germline V gene, CDR1 is SGHDT and CDR2 is YYEEEE. Trimming cost V 2 bases and J 8 bases, with 17 bases left between them. The CDR3 has 16 residues. The CDR3 here is CASSFGPSGNDSPLHF. The CDR3 nucleotides read TGTGCCAGCAGCTTCGGTCCCTCCGGGAACGATTCACCCCTCCACTTT.

The rearrangement uses TRBV27 and TRBJ2-7; 7 nucleotides align to TRBD1. The germline V gene has CDR1 MNHEY and CDR2 SMNVEV (reference sequence). The CDR3 extends over 15 amino acids. V trimming: 6 bases; J trimming: 2 bases; junction bases outside the gene matches: 10. CDR3 nucleotides: TGTGCCAGCAGATTCGAGCCGAGGGGGCCCTACGAGCAGTACTTC. As protein: CASRFEPRGPYEQYF.

The chain is built from TRBV30 and TRBJ1-5, with a weak D call TRBD1 (5 bases). The CDR3 covers 15 residues. V shed 5 bases and J shed 0 bases, with 14 bases lying between them. Germline-derived CDR1 and CDR2 are GTSNPN and SVGIG (reference sequence). CDR3 DNA sequence: TGTGCCTGGGCTTACAGGACCCCTAGCAATCAGCCCCAGCATTTT. Amino acids: CAWAYRTPSNQPQHF.

The chain links TRBV27 to TRBJ2-7; possible D gene TRBD1, 7 bases. This CDR3 region has 15 residues. Germline V gives CDR1 MNHEY, CDR2 SMNVEV (reference sequence). V gave up 3 bases and J gave up 0 bases, with 12 bases separating them. The CDR3 here is CASSLEGQPSYEQYF. Here the CDR3 DNA reads TGTGCCAGCAGTTTGGAGGGACAGCCCTCCTACGAGCAGTACTTC.

The chain joins TRBV5-1 to TRBJ2-7; 10 bases line up with TRBD1. The CDR3 covers 16 residues. The trim removed 7 bases at V and 6 bases at J, leaving 16 bases unmatched. Germline CDR1 and CDR2: SGHRS and YFSETQ. CDR3 bases: TGCGCCAGCTGCAATCTACCGGGACAGGGGATAGGCGAGCAGTACTTC. This encodes CASCNLPGQGIGEQYF.

This clone was detected ten times or more. The chain joins TRBV6-1 to TRBJ2-3; D unclear. The germline gives CDR1 MNHNS, CDR2 SASEGT. The CDR3 is 14 amino acids. Trimming cost V 5 bases and J 4 bases, with 13 bases left between them. DNA of the CDR3: TGTGCCAGCAGTCAACAGAGGCGCTCAGATACGCAGTATTTT. Translating gives CASSQQRRSDTQYF.

The CDR3 nucleotides read TGCAGCCTGTGGGGGGGCAATGAGCAGTTCTTC. Protein: CSLWGGNEQFF. The chain combines TRBV29-1 with TRBJ2-1, with 7 bases that match TRBD2. V lost 8 bases to trimming and J lost 6 bases; unmatched junction nucleotides: 4. The CDR3 runs to 11 residues. Germline V lookup: CDR1 SQVTM, CDR2 ANQGSEA.

The chain is built from TRBV29-1 and TRBJ1-4, with a possible D match to TRBD1 (6 bases). CDR1 SQVTM and CDR2 ANQGSEA come from the germline V gene. Trimming took off 4 bases at V and 4 bases at J, with 13 bases between the two ends. The CDR3 contains 14 residues. This chain's CDR3 is CSVVPGANNEKLFF. The CDR3 nucleotides read TGCAGCGTTGTACCGGGGGCAAATAATGAAAAACTGTTTTTT.

As for this clone: At one end, the junction sequence differs from germline, possibly due to a read error. V gene TRBV7-2 combines with J gene TRBJ2-3; D call uncertain. The germline CDR1 and CDR2 sequences are SGHTA and FQGNSA. There are 17 residues in the CDR3. The DNA for the CDR3 is TGTGCCAGCAGCTTGGGCGGAAGGCCAGGTAGCACAGATACGCAGTGTTTT. This sequence encodes CASSLGGRPGSTDTQCF.

This sequence joins TRBV15 and TRBJ1-2; D might be TRBD1 (6 bases). CDR1 is LNHNV, CDR2 YYDKDF, per germline (reference sequence). Trimming removed 2 bases from V and 4 bases from J, with 11 bases in between. The length of the CDR3 is 14 residues. The CDR3 here is CATSRRTEPYGYTF. CDR3 coding DNA: TGTGCCACCAGCAGACGGACAGAACCCTATGGCTACACCTTC.

The DNA for the CDR3 is TGTGCCAGCAGCGGGGGACAGGGGGTCGTCGGCACTGAAGCTTTCTTT. Its translation: CASSGGQGVVGTEAFF. V and J are TRBV5-6 and TRBJ1-1; 11 bases align to TRBD1. This CDR3 is 16 amino acids long. Germline-derived CDR1 and CDR2 are SGHDT and YYEEEE. With 4 bases clipped from V and 4 bases from J, the junction kept 9 bases outside the gene matches.